Sequencing of this T cell receptor beta chain was carried out in a study of identical twins. Study-wide results and limits: Potential partial confounding of zero-insertion analyses by invariant MAIT and iNKT cells was noted.

The CDR3 consists of 16 residues. Trimming took off 4 bases at V and 0 bases at J, with 14 bases between the two ends. In germline, CDR1 is LGHNA, CDR2 YNFKEQ. Note on this clonotype: Its antigen is unknown.

TCRdb passed the 5' RACE reads through MiXCR, listing each CDR3 protein once. The data hold some 460,000 distinct CDR3 sequences, with 13% to 15% observed a single time. These same records also appear under a second study, on yellow fever vaccine responses in identical twins.

The receptor was isolated from a woman between 18 and 29 years old in good health. The chain employs TRBV4-2 and TRBJ2-3, with D maybe TRBD2 (6 bases). The sequencing input was CD4+ T cells sorted from blood. The CDR3 DNA reads as TGTGCCAGCAGCCCCCTCGCGCGGGATAGCACAGATACGCAGTATTTT. This gives the protein CASSPLARDSTDTQYF.